Listed below are T cell receptor beta chains from one sample, sequenced in a study of cytomegalovirus exposure and HLA in healthy donors. The table came from immunoSEQ multiplex PCR; TCRdb's copy has only in-frame clones and leaves some out. The sample has under 200,000 clones, 75% to 85% seen once. Sequencing was carried out using PBMCs. The receptor set was obtained from a male donor in good health and CMV-seropositive. Each CDR3 is given with its conserved first and last residue. D genes are given only for firm matches. The listing skips clone size in some rows; elsewhere it reads once, few, many or a size class.

d_call clone_size j_call v_call cdr3_nt cdr3_aa
TRBD1 NA TRBJ2-7 TRBV9 TGTGCCAGCAGCCCCGGGACAGACAGATCTTCCTACGAGCAGTACTTC CASSPGTDRSSYEQYF
NA NA TRBJ2-2 TRBV11-3 TGTGCCAGCAGCTTACATGTAGCCGGGAACACCGGGGAGCTGTTTTTT CASSLHVAGNTGELFF
TRBD1 NA TRBJ2-3 TRBV28 TGTGCCAGCAGTTTAGGACAGGGCCCCCGCACAGATACGCAGTATTTT CASSLGQGPRTDTQYF
TRBD2 NA TRBJ2-3 TRBV4-1 TGCGCCAGCAGCCAAATGCTAGCGGTATACACAGATACGCAGTATTTT CASSQMLAVYTDTQYF
TRBD1 NA TRBJ1-2 TRBV7-9 TGTGCCAGCAGCTTATCAGCACAGGGGTATGGCTACACCTTC CASSLSAQGYGYTF
TRBD1 NA TRBJ2-7 TRBV30 TGTGCCTGGGGCACTGGACAGGCTTCCTACGAGCAGTACTTC CAWGTGQASYEQYF
NA NA TRBJ2-3 TRBV5-1 TGCGCCAGCAGCTTGGAAGCGGGCTACAGCACAGATACGCAGTATTTT CASSLEAGYSTDTQYF
NA NA TRBJ1-2 TRBV4-1 TGCGCCAGCAGCCACCCCCGGGGGGGCAGAACTAACTATGGCTACACCTTC CASSHPRGGRTNYGYTF
NA few TRBJ1-1 TRBV7-9 TGTGCCAGCAGCTATTCCCTGAGCACTGAAGCTTTCTTT CASSYSLSTEAFF
NA NA TRBJ1-2 TRBV30 TGTGCCTGGGGTCGGGGAGGCTATGGCTACACCTTC CAWGRGGYGYTF
TRBD2 NA TRBJ2-3 TRBV7-9 TGTGCCAGCAGCACAATGACTAGCGGGAACACAGATACGCAGTATTTT CASSTMTSGNTDTQYF
NA few TRBJ2-1 TRBV6-1 TGTGCCAGCAGTGAAACAGTCCTCTCCTACAATGAGCAGTTCTTC CASSETVLSYNEQFF
TRBD2 NA TRBJ2-5 TRBV5-6 TGTGCCAGCAGCGAACGGGGGGGGCAAGAGACCCAGTACTTC CASSERGGQETQYF
NA NA TRBJ2-3 TRBV29-1 TGCAGCGTTGAAGATCTGTTAGCTGGGAGCACAGATACGCAGTATTTT CSVEDLLAGSTDTQYF
TRBD1 NA TRBJ1-5 TRBV6-6 TGTGCCAGCAGCCCAGGGACAGTGGCGAGCAATCAGCCCCAGCATTTT CASSPGTVASNQPQHF
NA few TRBJ1-1 TRBV6-6 TGTGCCAGCAAAGGAGATTTGAACACTGAAGCTTTCTTT CASKGDLNTEAFF
TRBD2 NA TRBJ2-1 TRBV11-3 TGTGCCAGCAGCTCGGTGGCCCCCTGGGGGGGTAATGAGCAGTTCTTC CASSSVAPWGGNEQFF
TRBD2 NA TRBJ2-5 TRBV29-1 TGCAGCGTTTGGACTAGCGGGGCACAAGAGACCCAGTACTTC CSVWTSGAQETQYF
NA NA TRBJ1-2 TRBV18 TGTGCCAGCTCACCACCGACGCCGGGAGATGGCTACACCTTC CASSPPTPGDGYTF
TRBD1 NA TRBJ1-2 TRBV4-3 TGCGCCAGCAGCCAGGATCGGACAGGGAGGGGCTACACCTTC CASSQDRTGRGYTF
NA NA TRBJ2-7 TRBV7-9 TGTTCCAGCAGCCCCACGCGGGTGGAGCAGTACTTC CSSSPTRVEQYF
TRBD2 NA TRBJ2-4 TRBV4-3 TGCGCCAGCAGCCAAGATCACGCGGGAGGGGCAGCCAAAAACATTCAGTACTTC CASSQDHAGGAAKNIQYF
NA NA TRBJ1-3 TRBV2 TGTGCCAGCGCAGGGTTCCCTGGAAACACCATATATTTT CASAGFPGNTIYF
NA NA TRBJ2-2 TRBV14 TGTGCCAGCAGCCCCCCCGGACTCAACACCGGGGAGCTGTTTTTT CASSPPGLNTGELFF
NA NA TRBJ1-2 TRBV27 TGTGCCAGCAGTCCCGGGAGGGCCAGCTATGGCTACACCTTC CASSPGRASYGYTF
NA NA TRBJ2-3 TRBV4-1 TGCGCCAGCAGGCAGGGACGGGACATTCCCGCAGATACGCAGTATTTT CASRQGRDIPADTQYF
TRBD2 NA TRBJ2-3 TRBV4-3 TGCGCCAGCAGCCAAGATTTGGTAGCGGGGGGAGGGGATACGCAGTATTTT CASSQDLVAGGGDTQYF
NA NA TRBJ2-1 TRBV5-6 TGTGCCAGCAGCTTACGGGGAGGAGCAATTGAGCAGTTCTTC CASSLRGGAIEQFF
NA NA TRBJ2-3 TRBV9 TGTGCCAGCAGCGTAGTCGGGGGACCCACAGATACGCAGTATTTT CASSVVGGPTDTQYF